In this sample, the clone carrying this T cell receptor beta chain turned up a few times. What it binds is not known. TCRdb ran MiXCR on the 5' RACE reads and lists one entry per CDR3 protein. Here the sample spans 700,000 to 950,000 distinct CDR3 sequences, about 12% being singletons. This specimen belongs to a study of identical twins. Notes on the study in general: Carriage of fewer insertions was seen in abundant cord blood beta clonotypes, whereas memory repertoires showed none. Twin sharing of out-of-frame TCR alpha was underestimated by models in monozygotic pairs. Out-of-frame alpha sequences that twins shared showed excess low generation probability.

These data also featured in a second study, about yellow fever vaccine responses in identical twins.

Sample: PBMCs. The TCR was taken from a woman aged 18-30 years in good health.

The CDR3 DNA follows: TGTGCCAGCAGCCCCTGGGCAGGGGGCGAGTATTTGGGCACTGAAGCTTTCTTT. Translating gives CASSPWAGGEYLGTEAFF. This chain connects TRBV11-2 to TRBJ1-1; 8 nucleotides align to TRBD1. With 5 bases clipped from V and 4 bases from J, the junction kept 18 bases outside the gene matches. The germline V gene encodes CDR1 SGHAT and CDR2 FQNNGV. The CDR3 has 18 amino acids.